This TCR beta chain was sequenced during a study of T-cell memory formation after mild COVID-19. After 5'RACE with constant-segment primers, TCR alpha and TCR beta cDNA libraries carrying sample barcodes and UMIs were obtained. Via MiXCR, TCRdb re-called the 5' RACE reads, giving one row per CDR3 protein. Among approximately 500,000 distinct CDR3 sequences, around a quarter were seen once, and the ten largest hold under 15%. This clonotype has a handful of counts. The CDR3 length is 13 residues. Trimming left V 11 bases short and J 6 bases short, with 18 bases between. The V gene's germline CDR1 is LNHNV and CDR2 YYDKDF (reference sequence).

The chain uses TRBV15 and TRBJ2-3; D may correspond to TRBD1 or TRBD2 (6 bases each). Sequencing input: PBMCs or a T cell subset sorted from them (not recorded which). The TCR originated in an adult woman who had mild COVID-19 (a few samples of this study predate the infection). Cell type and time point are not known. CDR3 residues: CAAGGGNWDTQYF. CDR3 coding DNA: TGTGCCGCCGGAGGGGGGAATTGGGATACGCAGTATTTT.